This T cell receptor (beta chain) was retrieved from a study of T-cell reconstitution after alpha-beta-depleted transplantation in children. The CDR3 is 14 residues long. V was pared by 1 base and J by 8 bases, with 11 bases between. Germline loops: CDR1 MGHDK, CDR2 SYGVNS. Unique molecular identifiers featured in how the TCRbeta library was prepared. Each CDR3 protein gets one entry after TCRdb re-called the PCR reads with MiXCR. The top ten hold 1.1% of the sample, which has hundreds of thousands of distinct CDR3 sequences, 16% seen once. This chain connects TRBV25-1 to TRBJ1-4; D ambiguous. This sequence originates from a human donor who donated a stem cell graft to a child with acute myeloid leukemia. The specimen comprised PBMCs from the stem cell graft donor, sampled from the stem cell graft. The CDR3 loop is CASSESRVVEKLFF. CDR3 bases: TGTGCCAGCAGTGAATCTAGGGTGGTCGAAAAACTGTTTTTT. Variable domain in full (rest from reference TRBV25-1 and TRBJ1-4): EADIYQTPRYLVIGTGKKITLECSQTMGHDKMYWYQQDPGMELHLIHYSYGVNSTEKGDLSSESTVSRIRTEHFPLTLESARPSHTSQYLCASSESRVVEKLFFGSGTQLSVL.